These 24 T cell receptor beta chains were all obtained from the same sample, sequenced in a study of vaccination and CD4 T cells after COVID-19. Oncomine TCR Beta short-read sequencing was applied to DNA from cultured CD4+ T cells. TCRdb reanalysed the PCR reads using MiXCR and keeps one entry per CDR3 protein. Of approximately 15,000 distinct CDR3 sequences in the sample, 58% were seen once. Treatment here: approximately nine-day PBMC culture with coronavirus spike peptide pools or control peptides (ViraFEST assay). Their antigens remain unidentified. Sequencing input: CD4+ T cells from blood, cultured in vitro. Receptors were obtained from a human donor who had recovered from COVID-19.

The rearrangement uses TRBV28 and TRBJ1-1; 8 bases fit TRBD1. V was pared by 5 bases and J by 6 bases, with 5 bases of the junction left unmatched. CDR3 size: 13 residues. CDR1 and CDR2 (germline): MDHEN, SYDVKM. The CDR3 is CASSRLDRAEAFF. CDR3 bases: TGTGCCAGCAGTCGCCTGGACAGGGCTGAAGCTTTCTTT.

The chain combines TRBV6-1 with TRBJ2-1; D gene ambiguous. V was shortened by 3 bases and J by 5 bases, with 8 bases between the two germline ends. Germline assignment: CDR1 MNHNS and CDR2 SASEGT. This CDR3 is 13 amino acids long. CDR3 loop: CASSDIPDNEQFF. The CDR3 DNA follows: TGTGCCAGCAGTGATATCCCCGACAATGAGCAGTTCTTC.

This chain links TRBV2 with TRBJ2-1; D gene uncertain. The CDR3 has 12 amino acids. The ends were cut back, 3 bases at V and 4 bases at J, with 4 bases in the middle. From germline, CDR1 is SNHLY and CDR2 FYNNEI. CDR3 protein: CASSEGYNEQFF. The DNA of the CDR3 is TGTGCCAGCAGTGAGGGATACAATGAGCAGTTCTTC.

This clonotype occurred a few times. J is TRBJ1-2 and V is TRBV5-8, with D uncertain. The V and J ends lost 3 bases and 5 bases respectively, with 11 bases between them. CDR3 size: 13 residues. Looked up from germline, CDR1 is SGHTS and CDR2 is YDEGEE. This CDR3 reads CASSYPRDYGYTF. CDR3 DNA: TGTGCCAGCAGCTACCCCCGGGATTATGGCTACACCTTC.

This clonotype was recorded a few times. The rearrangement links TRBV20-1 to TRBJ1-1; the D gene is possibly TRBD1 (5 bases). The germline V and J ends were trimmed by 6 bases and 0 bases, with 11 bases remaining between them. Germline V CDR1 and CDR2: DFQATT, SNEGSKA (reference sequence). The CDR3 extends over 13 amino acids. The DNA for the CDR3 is TGCAGTGCGAACCGGGACGTGAACACTGAAGCTTTCTTT. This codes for CSANRDVNTEAFF.

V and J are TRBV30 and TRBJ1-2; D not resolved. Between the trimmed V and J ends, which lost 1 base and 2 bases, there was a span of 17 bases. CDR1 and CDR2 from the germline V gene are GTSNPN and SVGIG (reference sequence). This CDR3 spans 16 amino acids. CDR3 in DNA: TGTGCCTGGAGTGAAGGGCCTCTTCGAAGAAACTATGGCTACACCTTC. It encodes CAWSEGPLRRNYGYTF.

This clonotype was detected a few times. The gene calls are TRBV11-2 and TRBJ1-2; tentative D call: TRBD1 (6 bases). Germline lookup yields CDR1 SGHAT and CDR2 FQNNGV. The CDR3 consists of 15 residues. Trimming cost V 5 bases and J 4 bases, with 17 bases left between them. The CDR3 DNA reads TGTGCCAGCAGCCCGTACAGGGTAATCCCCTATGGCTACACCTTC. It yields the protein CASSPYRVIPYGYTF.

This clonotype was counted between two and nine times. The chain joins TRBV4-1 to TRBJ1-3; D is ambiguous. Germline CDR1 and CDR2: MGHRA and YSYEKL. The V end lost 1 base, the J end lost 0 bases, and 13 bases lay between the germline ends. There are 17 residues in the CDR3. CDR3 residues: CASSQVILGPSGNTIYF. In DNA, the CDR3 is TGCGCCAGCAGCCAAGTAATCCTCGGACCCTCTGGAAACACCATATATTTT.

CDR3 bases: TGTGCCAGCTCCCTAGGACTAGCGGCCTACAATGAGCAGTTCTTC. It codes for CASSLGLAAYNEQFF. The gene calls are TRBV6-7 and TRBJ2-1, with TRBD2 matching over 10 bases. TRBV6-7 counts as an open reading frame of uncertain function. The CDR3 length is 15 residues. Germline trimming cut 8 bases from V and 2 bases from J; bases unmatched to any gene: 6.

This CDR3 reads CASSHPPLTAGYYEQYF. The CDR3, as DNA: TGTGCCAGCAGTCACCCTCCCCTCACGGCGGGGTACTACGAGCAGTACTTC. The chain joins TRBV6-1 to TRBJ2-7, with D possibly being TRBD2 (6 bases). The length of the CDR3 is 17 residues. Per germline, CDR1 MNHNS and CDR2 SASEGT. The ends were cut back, 5 bases at V and 3 bases at J, with 23 bases in the middle.

The CDR3 bases are TGTGCCAGCAGCTTACTCCCGGGGATGGCCAAAAACATTCAGTACTTC. Protein: CASSLLPGMAKNIQYF. This chain connects TRBV7-6 to TRBJ2-4; possible D gene TRBD2, 5 bases. CDR1 is SGHVS, CDR2 FNYEAQ, per germline. This CDR3 comprises 16 residues. V dropped 2 bases and J dropped 1 base, with 12 bases sitting between them. The full variable domain, with the rest looked up from reference TRBV7-6 and TRBJ2-4, is GAGVSQSPRYKVTKRGQDVALRCDPISGHVSLYWYRQALGQGPEFLTYFNYEAQQDKSGLPNDRFSAERPEGSISTLTIQRTEQRDSAMYRCASSLLPGMAKNIQYFGAGTRLSVL.

Here the CDR3 reads CSAVHGGANYGYTF. For the CDR3, the DNA is TGCAGTGCGGTTCACGGGGGAGCTAACTATGGCTACACCTTC. The chain recombines TRBV20-1 with TRBJ1-2; perhaps TRBD1 as D (5 bases). CDR1 DFQATT and CDR2 SNEGSKA come from the germline V gene (reference sequence). CDR3 length equals 14 residues. Trimming removed 6 bases at V and 0 bases at J, with 14 bases between.

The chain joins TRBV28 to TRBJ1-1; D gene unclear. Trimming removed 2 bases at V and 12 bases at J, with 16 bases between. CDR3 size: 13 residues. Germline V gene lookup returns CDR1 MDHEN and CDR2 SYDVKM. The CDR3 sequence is CASSLGGPGATFF. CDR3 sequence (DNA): TGTGCCAGCAGTTTAGGAGGACCCGGTGCGACTTTCTTT.

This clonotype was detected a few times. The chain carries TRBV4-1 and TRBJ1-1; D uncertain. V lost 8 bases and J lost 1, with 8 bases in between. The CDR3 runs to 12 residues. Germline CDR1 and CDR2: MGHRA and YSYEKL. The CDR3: CASASRNTEAFF. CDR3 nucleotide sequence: TGCGCCAGCGCTTCAAGGAACACTGAAGCTTTCTTT.

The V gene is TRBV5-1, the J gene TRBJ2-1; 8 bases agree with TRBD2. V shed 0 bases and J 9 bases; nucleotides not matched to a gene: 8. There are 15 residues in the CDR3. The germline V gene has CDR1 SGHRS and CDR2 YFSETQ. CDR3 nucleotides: TGCGCCAGCAGCTTGGGGGGGGGAACTAGCGGTGAGCAGTTCTTC. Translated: CASSLGGGTSGEQFF.

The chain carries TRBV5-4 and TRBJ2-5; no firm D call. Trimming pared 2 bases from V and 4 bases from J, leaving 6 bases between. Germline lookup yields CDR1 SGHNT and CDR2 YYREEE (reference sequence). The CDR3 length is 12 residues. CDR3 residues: CASSFSRETQYF. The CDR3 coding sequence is TGTGCCAGCAGCTTCAGTAGAGAGACCCAGTACTTC. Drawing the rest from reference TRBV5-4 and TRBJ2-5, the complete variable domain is ETGVTQSPTHLIKTRGQQVTLRCSSQSGHNTVSWYQQALGQGPQFIFQYYREEENGRGNFPPRFSGLQFPNYSSELNVNALELDDSALYLCASSFSRETQYFGPGTRLLVL.

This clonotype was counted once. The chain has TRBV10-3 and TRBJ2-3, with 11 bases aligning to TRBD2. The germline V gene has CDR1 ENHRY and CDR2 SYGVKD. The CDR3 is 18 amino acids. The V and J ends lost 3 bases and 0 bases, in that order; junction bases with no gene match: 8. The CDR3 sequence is CAISEYLAGGSSTDTQYF. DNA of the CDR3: TGTGCCATCAGTGAATATCTAGCGGGAGGTTCCAGCACAGATACGCAGTATTTT.

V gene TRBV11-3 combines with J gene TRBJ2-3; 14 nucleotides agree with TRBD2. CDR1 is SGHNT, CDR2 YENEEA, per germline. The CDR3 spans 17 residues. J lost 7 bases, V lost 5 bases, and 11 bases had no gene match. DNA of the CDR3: TGTGCCAGCAGCGGGACTAGCGGGGGCCTCGCCTCTTATACGCAGTATTTT. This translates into CASSGTSGGLASYTQYF.

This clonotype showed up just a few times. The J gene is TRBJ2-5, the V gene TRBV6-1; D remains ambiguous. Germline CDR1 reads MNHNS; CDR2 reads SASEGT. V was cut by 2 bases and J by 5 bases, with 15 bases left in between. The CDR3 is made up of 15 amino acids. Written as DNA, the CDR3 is TGTGCCAGCAGTGAAAACAGCCCAGGTTGGGAGACCCAGTACTTC. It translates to CASSENSPGWETQYF.

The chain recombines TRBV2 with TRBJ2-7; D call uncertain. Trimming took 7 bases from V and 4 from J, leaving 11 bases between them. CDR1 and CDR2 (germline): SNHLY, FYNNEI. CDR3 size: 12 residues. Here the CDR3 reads CASTGEPYEQYF. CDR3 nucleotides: TGTGCCAGCACTGGAGAGCCGTACGAGCAGTACTTC.

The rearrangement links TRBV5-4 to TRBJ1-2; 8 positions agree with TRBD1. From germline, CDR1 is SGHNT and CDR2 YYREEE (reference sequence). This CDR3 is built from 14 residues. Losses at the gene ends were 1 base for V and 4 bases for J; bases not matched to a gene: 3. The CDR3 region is CASSLQGALYGYTF. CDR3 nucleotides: TGTGCCAGCAGCTTGCAGGGGGCCCTCTATGGCTACACCTTC.

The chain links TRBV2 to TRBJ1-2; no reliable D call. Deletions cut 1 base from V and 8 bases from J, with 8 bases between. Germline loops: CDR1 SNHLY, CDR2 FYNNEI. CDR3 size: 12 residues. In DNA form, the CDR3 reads TGTGCCAGCAGTGAAGAAGGGAGGGGCTACACCTTC. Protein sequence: CASSEEGRGYTF.

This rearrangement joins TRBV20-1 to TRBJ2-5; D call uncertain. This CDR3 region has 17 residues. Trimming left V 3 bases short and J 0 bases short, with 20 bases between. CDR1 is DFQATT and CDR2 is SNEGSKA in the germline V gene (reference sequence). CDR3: CSARSVEANRYQETQYF. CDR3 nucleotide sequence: TGCAGTGCTAGGTCGGTTGAAGCGAATCGGTACCAAGAGACCCAGTACTTC.

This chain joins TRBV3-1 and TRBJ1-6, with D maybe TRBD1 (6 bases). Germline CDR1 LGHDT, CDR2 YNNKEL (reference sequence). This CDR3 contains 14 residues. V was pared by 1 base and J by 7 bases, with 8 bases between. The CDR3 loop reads CASSQVQGNSPLHF. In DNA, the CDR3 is TGTGCCAGCAGCCAAGTCCAGGGGAATTCACCCCTCCACTTT.